Each of the 10 T cell receptor beta chains below was sequenced from the same sample in a study of T cell repertoires in cytomegalovirus infection. TCRdb independently ran MiXCR on the reads; one entry per CDR3 protein. The table shows 450,000 to 600,000 distinct CDR3 sequences, with 25% to 35% occurring only once. Their antigen targets remain unknown. The sample was cultured PBMCs, taken from culture after CMV antigen stimulation. The receptors originated from a human donor in good health (CMV status not recorded). Some clones in this sample may be carry-over from other donors' samples.

The chain recombines TRBV19 with TRBJ1-3, with D perhaps matching TRBD1 (5 bases). Trimming shortened V by 7 bases and J by 4 bases, and 17 bases separated the two germline ends. CDR1 is LNHDA, CDR2 SQIVND, per germline (reference sequence). This CDR3 has 15 amino acids. The CDR3 DNA reads TGTGCCAGTACTAACACCGGGACGACAGGAAACACCATATATTTT. Translating it yields CASTNTGTTGNTIYF.

The chain links TRBV12-3 or TRBV12-4 to TRBJ2-7; a possible D gene is TRBD2 (5 bases). The CDR3 is made up of 14 amino acids. Trimming took 1 base from V and 1 from J, leaving 8 bases between them. The CDR3 coding sequence is TGTGCCAGCAGTTTAGGACTATTTTCCTACGAGCAGTACGTC. It yields the protein CASSLGLFSYEQYV.

V usage is TRBV5-4 and J usage is TRBJ1-6; D not resolved. The CDR3 contains 13 residues. The V gene's germline CDR1 is SGHNT and CDR2 YYREEE (reference sequence). Trimming removed 3 bases from V and 7 bases from J, with 8 bases in between. As DNA, the CDR3 is TGTGCCAGCAGCTCAGTTGTCAATTCACCCCTCCACTTT. Translated: CASSSVVNSPLHF.

This clonotype was seen a handful of times. The chain employs TRBV6-2 or TRBV6-3 and TRBJ2-4; 9 nucleotides align to TRBD1. The CDR3 covers 15 residues. The V segment lost 2 bases and the J segment 8 bases; nucleotides outside the gene matches: 7. Germline lookup yields CDR1 MNHEY and CDR2 SVGEGT. CDR3 residues: CASSYGPDRGHIQYF. CDR3 bases: TGTGCCAGCAGTTACGGACCGGACAGGGGACACATTCAGTACTTC.

The rearrangement links TRBV5-1 to TRBJ2-1; no clear D gene. The CDR3 extends over 14 amino acids. Between the trimmed V and J ends, which lost 4 bases and 6 bases, there was a span of 14 bases. Germline V gene data show CDR1 as SGHRS and CDR2 as YFSETQ. The CDR3 region is CASSGLKVGNEQFF. In nucleotides, the CDR3 is TGCGCCAGCAGCGGTTTGAAGGTCGGCAATGAGCAGTTCTTC.

This clonotype was counted a few times. This chain joins TRBV14 and TRBJ2-3, with D tentatively TRBD2 (6 bases). V lost 0 bases to trimming and J lost 0 bases, with 10 bases between them. The CDR3 is 16 amino acids. CDR1 is SGHDN, CDR2 FVKESK, per germline. The CDR3 bases are TGTGCCAGCAGCCAAGATGTGGGGAGGAGCACAGATACGCAGTATTTT. Its translation: CASSQDVGRSTDTQYF.

This clonotype has a count of ten or more. The CDR3: CASSLRSQYNEQFF. The CDR3 coding sequence is TGTGCCAGCAGCTTACGTAGCCAATACAATGAGCAGTTCTTC. The chain carries TRBV7-2 and TRBJ2-1; no clear D. V was cut by 2 bases and J by 4 bases, with 9 bases left in between. This CDR3 comprises 14 residues. CDR1 is SGHTA, CDR2 FQGNSA, per germline.

The chain employs TRBV7-3 and TRBJ2-1; TRBD2 agrees at 16 bases. The germline CDR1 and CDR2 sequences are SGHTA and FQGTGA. The CDR3 loop spans 18 amino acids. J gave up 7 bases and V 0 bases, and 6 bases lay outside the gene matches. CDR3 sequence (DNA): TGTGCCAGCAGCTTAACCCAGGGACTAGCGGGAGGGCAGAATGAGCAGTTCTTC. Amino acid sequence: CASSLTQGLAGGQNEQFF.

V gene TRBV7-8 combines with J gene TRBJ2-7; tentatively, D is TRBD2 (5 bases). In germline, CDR1 is SGHVS, CDR2 FQNEAQ. This CDR3 is built from 15 residues. V was cut by 5 bases and J by 0 bases, with 14 bases left in between. The CDR3 reads CASSPTNGISYEQYF. The CDR3 DNA is TGTGCCAGCAGCCCTACAAACGGGATCTCCTACGAGCAGTACTTC.

There are a few counts of this clonotype. The chain is built from TRBV12-3 or TRBV12-4 and TRBJ2-1; D is possibly TRBD2 (5 bases). CDR3 length: 15 amino acids. V lost 1 base to trimming and J lost 8 bases, with 15 bases between them. This CDR3 is CASSLGLALSDEQFF. The CDR3 DNA reads TGTGCCAGCAGTTTAGGGCTAGCACTCAGTGATGAGCAGTTCTTC.